This T cell receptor (beta chain) was captured by sequencing in a study of T-cell reconstitution after alpha-beta-depleted transplantation in children. The V gene end was trimmed by 4 bases and the J gene end by 6 bases; junction bases not matched to a gene: 15. This CDR3 comprises 17 residues. CDR1 SGHVS and CDR2 FQNEAQ come from the germline V gene. Unique molecular identifiers featured in how the TCRbeta library was prepared. TCRdb passed the PCR reads through MiXCR, listing each CDR3 protein once. The top ten clones hold approximately 44% of a sample with 300,000 to 350,000 distinct CDR3 sequences, 15% to 20% of them seen once. Whole-study results and caveats: Newly produced T cells mostly provided counts and TCRbeta diversity after one year, as hyperexpanded clones declined. In patients about two months after transplant, alpha-beta T cells reportedly arose from several hundred expanded graft clones.

This clonotype has a handful of counts. The antigen is undetermined. This clonotype originated in a male patient under 10 years old who had a stem cell transplant for acute lymphoblastic leukemia, so the T cells may come from the graft donor. The sequences come from PBMCs, mostly from graft donor cells, collected 360 days after TCRalphabeta/CD19-depleted stem cell transplant. The chain couples TRBV7-8 to TRBJ2-3, with TRBD2 identical over 8 bases. For the CDR3, the DNA is TGTGCCAGCAGCTCACCGGGAGGGAGACTCCTAGGGGATACGCAGTATTTT. It translates to CASSSPGGRLLGDTQYF.